The entry below describes one TCR beta chain. Trimming cost V 4 bases and J 0 bases, with 10 bases left between them. Germline CDR1 MNHEY, CDR2 SVGAGI. CDR3 length: 15 residues. Sequencing used immunoSEQ multiplex PCR; TCRdb keeps in-frame clones, though not all of them. This sample has over 150,000 clones, with around three quarters found just once. This entry belongs to a study of blood T cell repertoires in COVID-19. This receptor was identified in a man between 60 and 75 years old with acute or convalescent COVID-19. The chain combines TRBV6-5 with TRBJ1-3; D perhaps matches TRBD1 (6 bases). Material for sequencing was peripheral blood. The CDR3 nucleotides read TGTGCCAGCAGTTCAACACAGGGCTCTGGAAACACCATATATTTT. Translated: CASSSTQGSGNTIYF.